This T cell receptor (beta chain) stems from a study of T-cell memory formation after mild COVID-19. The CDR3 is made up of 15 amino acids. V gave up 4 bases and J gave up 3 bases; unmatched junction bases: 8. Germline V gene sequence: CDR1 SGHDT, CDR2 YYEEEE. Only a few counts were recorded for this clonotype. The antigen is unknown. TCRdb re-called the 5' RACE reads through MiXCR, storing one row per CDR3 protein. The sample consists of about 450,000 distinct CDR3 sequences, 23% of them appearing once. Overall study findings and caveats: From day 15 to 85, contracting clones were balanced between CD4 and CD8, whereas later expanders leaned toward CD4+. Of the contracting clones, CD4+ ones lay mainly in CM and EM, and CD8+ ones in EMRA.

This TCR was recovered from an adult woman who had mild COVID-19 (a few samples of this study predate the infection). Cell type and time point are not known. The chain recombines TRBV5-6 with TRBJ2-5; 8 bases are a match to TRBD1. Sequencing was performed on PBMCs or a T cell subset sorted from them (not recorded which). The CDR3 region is CASSRRTGKEETQYF. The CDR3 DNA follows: TGTGCCAGCAGCCGCAGGACAGGGAAGGAAGAGACCCAGTACTTC.